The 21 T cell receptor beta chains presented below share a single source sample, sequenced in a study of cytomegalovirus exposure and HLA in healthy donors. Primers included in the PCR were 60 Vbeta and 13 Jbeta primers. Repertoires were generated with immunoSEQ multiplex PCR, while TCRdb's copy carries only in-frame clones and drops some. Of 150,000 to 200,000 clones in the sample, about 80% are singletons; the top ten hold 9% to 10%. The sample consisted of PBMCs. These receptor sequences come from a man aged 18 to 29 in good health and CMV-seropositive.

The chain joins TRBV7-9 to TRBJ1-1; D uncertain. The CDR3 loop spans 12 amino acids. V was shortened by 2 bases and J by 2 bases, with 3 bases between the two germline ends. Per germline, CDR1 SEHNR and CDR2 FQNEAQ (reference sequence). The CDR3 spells CASSLTNTEAFF. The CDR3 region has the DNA TGTGCCAGCAGCTTAACTAACACTGAAGCTTTCTTT.

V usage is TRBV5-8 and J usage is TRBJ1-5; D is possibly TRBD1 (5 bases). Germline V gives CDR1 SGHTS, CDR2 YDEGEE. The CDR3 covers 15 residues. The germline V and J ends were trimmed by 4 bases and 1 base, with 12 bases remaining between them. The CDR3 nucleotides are TGTGCCAGCAGCCTTGGAGGGGAGAGCAATCAGCCCCAGCATTTT. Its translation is CASSLGGESNQPQHF.

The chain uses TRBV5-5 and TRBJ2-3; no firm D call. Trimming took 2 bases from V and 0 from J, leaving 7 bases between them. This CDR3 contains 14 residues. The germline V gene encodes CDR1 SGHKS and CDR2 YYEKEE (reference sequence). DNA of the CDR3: TGTGCCAGCAGCTTTGGGCGAAGCACAGATACGCAGTATTTT. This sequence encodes CASSFGRSTDTQYF.

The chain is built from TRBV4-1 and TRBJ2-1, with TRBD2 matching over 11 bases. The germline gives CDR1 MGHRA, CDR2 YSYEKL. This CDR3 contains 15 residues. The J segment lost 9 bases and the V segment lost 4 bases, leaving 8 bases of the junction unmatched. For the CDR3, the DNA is TGCGCCAGCAGCCGTACCGGGACTAGCGGCCTTGAGCAGTTCTTC. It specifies CASSRTGTSGLEQFF.

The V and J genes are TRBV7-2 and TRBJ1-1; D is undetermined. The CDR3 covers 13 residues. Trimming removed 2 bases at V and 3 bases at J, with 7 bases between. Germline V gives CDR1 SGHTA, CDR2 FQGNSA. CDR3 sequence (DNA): TGTGCCAGCAGCTTACAGATATACACTGAAGCTTTCTTT. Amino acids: CASSLQIYTEAFF.

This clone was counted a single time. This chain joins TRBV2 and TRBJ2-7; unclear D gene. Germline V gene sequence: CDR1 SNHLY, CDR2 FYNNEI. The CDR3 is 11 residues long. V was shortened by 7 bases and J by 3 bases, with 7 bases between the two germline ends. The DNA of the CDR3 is TGTGCCAGCATGGGCAACTACGAGCAGTACTTC. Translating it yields CASMGNYEQYF.

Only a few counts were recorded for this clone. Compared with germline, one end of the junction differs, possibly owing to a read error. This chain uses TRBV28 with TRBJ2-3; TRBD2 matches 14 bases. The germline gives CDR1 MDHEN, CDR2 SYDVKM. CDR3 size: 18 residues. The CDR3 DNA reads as TGTGCCAGCAGTGTATGGGGGACTAGCGGGAGAGGCACAGATACGCAGTATTTT. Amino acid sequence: CASSVWGTSGRGTDTQYF.

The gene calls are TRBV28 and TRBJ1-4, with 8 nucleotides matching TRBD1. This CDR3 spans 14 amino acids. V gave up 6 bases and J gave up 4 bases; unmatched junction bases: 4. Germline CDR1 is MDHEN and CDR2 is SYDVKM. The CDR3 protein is CASSRTGNNEKLFF. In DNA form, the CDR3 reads TGTGCCAGCAGCAGGACAGGGAATAATGAAAAACTGTTTTTT.

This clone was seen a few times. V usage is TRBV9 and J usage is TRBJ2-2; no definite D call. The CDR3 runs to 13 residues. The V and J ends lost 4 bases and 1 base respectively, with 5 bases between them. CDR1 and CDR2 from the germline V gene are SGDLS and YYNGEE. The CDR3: CASSPGNTGELFF. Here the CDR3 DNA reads TGTGCCAGCAGCCCAGGGAACACCGGGGAGCTGTTTTTT.

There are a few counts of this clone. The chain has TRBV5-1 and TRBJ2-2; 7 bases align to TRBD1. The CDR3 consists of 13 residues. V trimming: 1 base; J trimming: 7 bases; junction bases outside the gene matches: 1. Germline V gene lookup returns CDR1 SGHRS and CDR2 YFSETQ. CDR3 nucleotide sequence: TGCGCCAGCAGCTTGCAGGGGGTCGGGGAGCTGTTTTTT. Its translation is CASSLQGVGELFF. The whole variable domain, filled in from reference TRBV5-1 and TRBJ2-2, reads KAGVTQTPRYLIKTRGQQVTLSCSPISGHRSVSWYQQTPGQGLQFLFEYFSETQRNKGNFPGRFSGRQFSNSRSEMNVSTLELGDSALYLCASSLQGVGELFFGEGSRLTVL.

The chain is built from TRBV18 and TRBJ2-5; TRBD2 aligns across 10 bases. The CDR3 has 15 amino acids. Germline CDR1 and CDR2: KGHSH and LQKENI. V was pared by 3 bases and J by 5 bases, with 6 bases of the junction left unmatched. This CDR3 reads CASSPEAGGSETQYF. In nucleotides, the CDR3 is TGTGCCAGCTCACCGGAAGCGGGAGGGTCGGAGACCCAGTACTTC.

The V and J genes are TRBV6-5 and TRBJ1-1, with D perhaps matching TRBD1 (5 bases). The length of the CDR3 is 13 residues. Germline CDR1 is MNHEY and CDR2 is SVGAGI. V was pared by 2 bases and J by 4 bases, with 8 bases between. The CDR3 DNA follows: TGTGCCAGCAGTTACCGGGGGGGCACTGAAGCTTTCTTT. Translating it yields CASSYRGGTEAFF.

The CDR3 region is CASSEGVTELYGYTF. The CDR3 bases are TGTGCCAGCAGTGAAGGGGTGACAGAGCTCTATGGCTACACCTTC. The genes are TRBV2 and TRBJ1-2; D perhaps matches TRBD1 (5 bases). The ends were cut back, 1 base at V and 4 bases at J, with 13 bases in the middle. The germline gives CDR1 SNHLY, CDR2 FYNNEI. The CDR3 sequence is 15 residues long.

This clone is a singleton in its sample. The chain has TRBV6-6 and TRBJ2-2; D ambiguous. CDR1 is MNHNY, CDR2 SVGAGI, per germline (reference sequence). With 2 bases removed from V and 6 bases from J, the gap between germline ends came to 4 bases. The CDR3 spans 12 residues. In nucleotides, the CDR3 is TGTGCCAGCAGTTACCAGGCCGGGGAGCTGTTTTTT. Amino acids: CASSYQAGELFF.

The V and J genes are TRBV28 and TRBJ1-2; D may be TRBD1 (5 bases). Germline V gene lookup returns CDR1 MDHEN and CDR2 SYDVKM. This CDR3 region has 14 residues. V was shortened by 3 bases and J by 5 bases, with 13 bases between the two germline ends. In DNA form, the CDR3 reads TGTGCCAGCAGTTTGGGGGGAGGATGGTATGGCTACACCTTC. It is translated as CASSLGGGWYGYTF.

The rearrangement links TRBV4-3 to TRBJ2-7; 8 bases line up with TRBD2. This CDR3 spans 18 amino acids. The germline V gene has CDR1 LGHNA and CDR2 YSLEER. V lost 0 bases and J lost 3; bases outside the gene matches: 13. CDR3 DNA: TGCGCCAGCAGCCAAGAGTCTACGGGAGCTAGCGGGCACTACGAGCAGTACTTC. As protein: CASSQESTGASGHYEQYF.

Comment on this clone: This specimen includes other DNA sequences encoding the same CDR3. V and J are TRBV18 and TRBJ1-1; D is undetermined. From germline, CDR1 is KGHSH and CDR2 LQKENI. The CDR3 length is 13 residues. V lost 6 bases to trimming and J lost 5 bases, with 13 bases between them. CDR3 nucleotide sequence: TGTGCCAGCTCGCCCTCAGGAGGAACTGAAGCTTTCTTT. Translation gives CASSPSGGTEAFF.

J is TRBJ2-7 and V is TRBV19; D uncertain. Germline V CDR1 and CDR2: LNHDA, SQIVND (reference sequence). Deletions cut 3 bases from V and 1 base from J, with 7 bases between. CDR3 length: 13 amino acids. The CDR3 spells CASSILLSYEQYF. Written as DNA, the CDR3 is TGTGCCAGTAGTATTCTTCTTTCCTACGAGCAGTACTTC.

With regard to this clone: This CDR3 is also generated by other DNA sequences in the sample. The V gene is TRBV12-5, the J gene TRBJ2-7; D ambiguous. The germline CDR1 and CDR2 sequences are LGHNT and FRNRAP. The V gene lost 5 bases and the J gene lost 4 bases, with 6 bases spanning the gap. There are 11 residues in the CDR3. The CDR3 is CASGLLYEQYF. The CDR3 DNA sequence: TGTGCTAGTGGTCTCTTATACGAGCAGTACTTC.

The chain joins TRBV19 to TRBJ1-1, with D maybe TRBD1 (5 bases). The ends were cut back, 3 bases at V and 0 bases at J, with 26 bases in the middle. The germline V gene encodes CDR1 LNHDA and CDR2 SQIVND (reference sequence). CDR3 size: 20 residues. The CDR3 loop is CASSIYSPYYGQGMNTEAFF. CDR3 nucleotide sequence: TGTGCCAGTAGTATTTATTCGCCCTACTATGGGCAGGGCATGAACACTGAAGCTTTCTTT.

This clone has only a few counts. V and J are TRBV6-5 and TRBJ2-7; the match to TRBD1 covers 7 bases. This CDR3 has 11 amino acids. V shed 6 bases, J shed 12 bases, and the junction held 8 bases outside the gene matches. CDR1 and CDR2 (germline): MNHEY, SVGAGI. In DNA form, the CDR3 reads TGTGCCAGCAGGAATGACAGGGTGTCGTACTTC. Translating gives CASRNDRVSYF.